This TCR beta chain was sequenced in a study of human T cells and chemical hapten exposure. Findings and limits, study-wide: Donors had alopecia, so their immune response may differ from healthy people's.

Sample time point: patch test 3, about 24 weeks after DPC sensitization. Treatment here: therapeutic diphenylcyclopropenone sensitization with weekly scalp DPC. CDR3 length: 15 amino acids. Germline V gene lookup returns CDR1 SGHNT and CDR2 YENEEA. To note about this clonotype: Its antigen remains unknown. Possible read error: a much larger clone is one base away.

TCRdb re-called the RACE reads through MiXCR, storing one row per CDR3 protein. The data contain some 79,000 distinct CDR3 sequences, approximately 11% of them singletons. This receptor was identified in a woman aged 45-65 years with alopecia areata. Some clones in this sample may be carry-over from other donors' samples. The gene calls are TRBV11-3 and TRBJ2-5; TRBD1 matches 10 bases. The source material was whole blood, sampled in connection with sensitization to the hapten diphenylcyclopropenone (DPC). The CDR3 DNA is TGTACCAGCAGCTTAGCGGGGACAGGGGTAGAGACCCAGTACTTC. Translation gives CTSSLAGTGVETQYF.